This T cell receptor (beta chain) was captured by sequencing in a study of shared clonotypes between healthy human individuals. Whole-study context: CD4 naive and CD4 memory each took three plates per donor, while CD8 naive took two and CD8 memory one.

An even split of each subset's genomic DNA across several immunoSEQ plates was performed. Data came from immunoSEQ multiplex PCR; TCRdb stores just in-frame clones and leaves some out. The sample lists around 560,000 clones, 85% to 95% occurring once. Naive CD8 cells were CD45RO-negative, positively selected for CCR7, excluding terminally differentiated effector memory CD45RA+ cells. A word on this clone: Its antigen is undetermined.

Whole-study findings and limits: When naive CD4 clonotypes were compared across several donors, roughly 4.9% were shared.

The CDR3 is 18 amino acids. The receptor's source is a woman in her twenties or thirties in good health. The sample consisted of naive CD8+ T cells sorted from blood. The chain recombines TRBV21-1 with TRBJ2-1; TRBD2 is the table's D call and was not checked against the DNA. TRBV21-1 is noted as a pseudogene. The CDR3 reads CASSITGTSGRPYNEQFF. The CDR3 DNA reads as TGTGCCAGCAGCATCACGGGGACTAGCGGGAGGCCGTACAATGAGCAGTTCTTC.